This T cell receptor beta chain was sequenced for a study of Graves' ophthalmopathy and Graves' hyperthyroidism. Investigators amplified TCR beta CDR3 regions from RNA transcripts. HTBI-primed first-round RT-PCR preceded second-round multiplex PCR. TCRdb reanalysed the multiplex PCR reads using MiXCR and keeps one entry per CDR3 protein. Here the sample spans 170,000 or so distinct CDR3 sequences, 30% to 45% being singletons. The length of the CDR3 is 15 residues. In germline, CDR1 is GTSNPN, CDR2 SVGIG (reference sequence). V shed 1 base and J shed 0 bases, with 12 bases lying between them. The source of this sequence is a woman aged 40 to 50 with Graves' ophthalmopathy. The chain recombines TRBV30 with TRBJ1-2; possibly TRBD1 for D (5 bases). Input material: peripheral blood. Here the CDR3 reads CAWSEGGASNYGYTF. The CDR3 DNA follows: TGTGCCTGGAGTGAAGGAGGGGCCTCTAACTATGGCTACACCTTC.